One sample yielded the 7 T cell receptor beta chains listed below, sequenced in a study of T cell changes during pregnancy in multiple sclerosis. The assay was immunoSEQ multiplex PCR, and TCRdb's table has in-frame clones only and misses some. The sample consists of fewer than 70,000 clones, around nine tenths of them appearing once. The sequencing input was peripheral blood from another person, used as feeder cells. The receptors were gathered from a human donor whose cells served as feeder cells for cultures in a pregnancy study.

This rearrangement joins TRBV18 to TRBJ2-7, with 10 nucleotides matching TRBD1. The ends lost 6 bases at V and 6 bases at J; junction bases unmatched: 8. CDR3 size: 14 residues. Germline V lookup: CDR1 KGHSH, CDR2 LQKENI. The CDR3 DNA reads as TGTGCCAGCTCGCCGAGACAGGGGGCGGGCGAGCAGTACTTC. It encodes CASSPRQGAGEQYF.

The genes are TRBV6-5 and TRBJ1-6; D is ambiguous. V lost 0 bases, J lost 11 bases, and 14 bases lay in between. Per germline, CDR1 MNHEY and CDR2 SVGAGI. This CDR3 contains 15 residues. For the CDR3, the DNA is TGTGCCAGCAGTTACTCGATGGCCGGGAGGGCACCCCTCCACTTT. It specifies CASSYSMAGRAPLHF.

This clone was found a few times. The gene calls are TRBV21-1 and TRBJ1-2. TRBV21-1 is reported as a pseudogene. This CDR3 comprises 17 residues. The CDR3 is CASSDRGAGGVSYGYTF. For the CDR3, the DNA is TGTGCCAGCAGCGACCGTGGCGCGGGGGGGGTCTCCTATGGCTACACCTTC.

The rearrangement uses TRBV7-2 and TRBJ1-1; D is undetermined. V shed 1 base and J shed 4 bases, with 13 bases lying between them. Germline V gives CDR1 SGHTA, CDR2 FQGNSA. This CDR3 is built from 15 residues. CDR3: CASSLELSPGTEAFF. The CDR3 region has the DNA TGTGCCAGCAGCTTAGAGCTTAGCCCTGGCACTGAAGCTTTCTTT.

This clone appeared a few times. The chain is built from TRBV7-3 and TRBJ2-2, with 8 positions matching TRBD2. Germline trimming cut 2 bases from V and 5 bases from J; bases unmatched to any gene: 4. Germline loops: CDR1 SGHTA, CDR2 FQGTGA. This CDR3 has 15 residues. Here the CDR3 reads CASSLPGGITGELFF. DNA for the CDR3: TGTGCCAGCAGCTTACCGGGGGGGATAACCGGGGAGCTGTTTTTT.

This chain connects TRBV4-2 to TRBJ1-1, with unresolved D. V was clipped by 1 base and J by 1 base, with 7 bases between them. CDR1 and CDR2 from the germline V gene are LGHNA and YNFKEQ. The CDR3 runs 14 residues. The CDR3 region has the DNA TGTGCCAGCAGCCAAGGTCTTAGGAACACTGAAGCTTTCTTT. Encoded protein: CASSQGLRNTEAFF.

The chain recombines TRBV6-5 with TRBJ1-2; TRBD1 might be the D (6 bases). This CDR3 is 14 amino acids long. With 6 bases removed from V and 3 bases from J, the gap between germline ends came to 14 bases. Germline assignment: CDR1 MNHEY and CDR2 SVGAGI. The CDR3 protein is CASRLSGADYGYTF. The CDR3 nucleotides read TGTGCCAGCAGGCTGTCGGGGGCAGACTATGGCTACACCTTC.